The 9 T cell receptor beta chains below were found in one sample sequenced in a study of CXCR3-negative and CXCR3-positive naive CD8 T cells. The authors made the TRB cDNA libraries by 5' RACE using UMI labels. Reanalyzing the 5' RACE reads, TCRdb keeps one entry per CDR3 protein, without DNA. The sample has 150,000 or so distinct CDR3 sequences. These receptors have no known antigen. Regarding the study as a whole: Naive cells positive for CXCR3 carried more hydrophobic TRB CDR3s than CXCR3-negative ones.

The sequenced sample was naive CXCR3+ CD8+ T cells from blood. Subset here: CD45RO-CCR7+CD27+CD95- naive CD8+ T cells expressing CXCR3 (TNR3+). These receptors originate from a human donor in good health. Some clones in this sample may be carry-over from other donors' samples.

J is TRBJ1-6 and V is TRBV7-9; TCRdb names TRBD1, which stays unverified in the absence of DNA. This CDR3 is built from 17 residues. The germline V gene encodes CDR1 SEHNR and CDR2 FQNEAQ (reference sequence). The chain's CDR3 is CASSSHPKGQYNSPLHF.

The chain carries TRBV19 and TRBJ2-7; the TCRdb call, TRBD1, lacks DNA for checking. Germline V gives CDR1 LNHDA, CDR2 SQIVND (reference sequence). CDR3 length: 15 residues. CDR3 sequence reads: CASSPLGTGTYEQYF.

The J gene is TRBJ2-1, the V gene TRBV29-1. CDR1 is SQVTM and CDR2 is ANQGSEA in the germline V gene. CDR3 length equals 13 residues. The CDR3 is CSVDALANNEQFF.

The chain combines TRBV29-1 with TRBJ2-3; checking the TCRdb D call of TRBD2 is not possible without DNA. CDR3 length: 14 amino acids. CDR1 SQVTM and CDR2 ANQGSEA come from the germline V gene. The CDR3 loop is CSVAGGLDPTTQYF.

V usage is TRBV7-9 and J usage is TRBJ2-3; the D call of TRBD1 rests on TCRdb alone, since no DNA is present to check it. The CDR3 is 16 residues long. Germline V lookup: CDR1 SEHNR, CDR2 FQNEAQ (reference sequence). The CDR3 loop reads CASNPGGVPRTDTQYF.

The chain combines TRBV13 with TRBJ1-4; TCRdb's D call of TRBD1 is untestable without DNA. Per germline, CDR1 PRHDT and CDR2 FYEKMQ (reference sequence). This CDR3 has 16 amino acids. This CDR3 is CASSSRASGANEKLFF.

The V call is TRBV20-1, the J call TRBJ2-4. This CDR3 comprises 13 residues. Looked up from germline, CDR1 is DFQATT and CDR2 is SNEGSKA (reference sequence). CDR3: CSATALAKNIQYF.

V gene TRBV29-1 combines with J gene TRBJ2-7. Germline V gene sequence: CDR1 SQVTM, CDR2 ANQGSEA. This CDR3 is 12 amino acids long. CDR3 loop: CSVEFDSYEQYF.

The chain combines TRBV7-3 with TRBJ2-7; absent DNA, TCRdb's TRBD2 call cannot be checked. The CDR3 contains 15 residues. Looked up from germline, CDR1 is SGHTA and CDR2 is FQGTGA. CDR3 in amino acids: CASSPLGTASYEQYF.